The 22 T cell receptor beta chains reported below all come from one sample, sequenced in a study of CD8 T cells in ankylosing spondylitis. The antigens for these receptors are not known. Study findings and constraints: Ankylosing spondylitis blood appeared to carry a characteristic TCR beta motif of seven to nine highly homologous variants.

Using its own MiXCR run on the 5' RACE reads, TCRdb lists one record per CDR3 protein. This table has about 440,000 distinct CDR3 sequences, approximately 17% appearing once. Source material: blood, either unsorted or a sorted T cell fraction (not recorded which). The origin of the receptors is a male donor with ankylosing spondylitis.

CDR3 bases: TGCAGTGCTCACGGGCCTATCTACGAGCAGTACTTC. Amino acids: CSAHGPIYEQYF. The gene calls are TRBV20-1 and TRBJ2-7, with unresolved D. This CDR3 spans 12 amino acids. Trimming took off 5 bases at V and 3 bases at J, with 11 bases between the two ends. CDR1 DFQATT and CDR2 SNEGSKA come from the germline V gene (reference sequence).

The rearrangement uses TRBV28 and TRBJ2-7, with 8 positions matching TRBD2. The CDR3 consists of 18 residues. CDR1 MDHEN and CDR2 SYDVKM come from the germline V gene. J lost 2 bases, V lost 5 bases, and 17 bases had no gene match. This CDR3 reads CASSPPRAGEGRTYEQYF. The CDR3 DNA is TGTGCCAGCAGTCCCCCCCGAGCGGGAGAGGGAAGGACCTACGAGCAGTACTTC.

The chain combines TRBV3-1 with TRBJ2-2; weak D call: TRBD2 (6 bases). Per the germline V gene, CDR1 is LGHDT and CDR2 is YNNKEL (reference sequence). Trimming removed 4 bases at V and 1 base at J, with 13 bases between. The CDR3 is 16 residues long. The CDR3 nucleotides are TGTGCCAGCAGCCCAGTGGCGGGGAGGAACACCGGGGAGCTGTTTTTT. Protein sequence: CASSPVAGRNTGELFF.

CDR3 region: CASSPPRGVETQYF. In nucleotides, the CDR3 is TGCGCCAGCAGCCCCCCGAGAGGGGTTGAGACCCAGTACTTC. V and J are TRBV5-1 and TRBJ2-5; D might be TRBD1 or TRBD2, each matching 5 bases. Between the trimmed V and J ends, which lost 4 bases and 5 bases, there was a span of 15 bases. Germline CDR1 and CDR2: SGHRS and YFSETQ. The CDR3 consists of 14 residues.

This clonotype came up many times. The chain has TRBV12-3 or TRBV12-4 and TRBJ2-1; 11 bases are shared with TRBD1. There are 15 residues in the CDR3. Trimming took 4 bases from V and 9 from J; bases not matched to a gene: 8. The CDR3 loop reads CASSSSGTGGSEQFF. CDR3 sequence (DNA): TGTGCCAGCAGTTCCTCCGGGACAGGGGGAAGTGAGCAGTTCTTC.

This rearrangement joins TRBV28 to TRBJ2-7, with D possibly being TRBD1 or TRBD2 (5 bases each). Germline V gene data show CDR1 as MDHEN and CDR2 as SYDVKM. V dropped 7 bases and J dropped 2 bases, with 18 bases sitting between them. The CDR3 is made up of 15 amino acids. Here the CDR3 reads CASIQSGTATYEQYF. Written as DNA, the CDR3 is TGTGCCAGCATCCAATCCGGGACGGCGACCTACGAGCAGTACTTC. Combining the CDR3 with reference TRBV28 and TRBJ2-7 gives the whole variable domain DVKVTQSSRYLVKRTGEKVFLECVQDMDHENMFWYRQDPGLGLRLIYFSYDVKMKEKGDIPEGYSVSREKKERFSLILESASTNQTSMYLCASIQSGTATYEQYFGPGTRLTVT.

The genes are TRBV7-3 and TRBJ2-2, with D possibly TRBD1 on 5 matching bases. The length of the CDR3 is 14 residues. The germline V and J ends were trimmed by 8 bases and 8 bases, with 18 bases remaining between them. Germline CDR1 reads SGHTA; CDR2 reads FQGTGA. Written as DNA, the CDR3 is TGTGCCAGCTCAAGGGGCCCAGACTCGGGGGAGCTGTTTTTT. Translation gives CASSRGPDSGELFF. The whole variable domain, filled in from reference TRBV7-3 and TRBJ2-2, reads GAGVSQTPSNKVTEKGKYVELRCDPISGHTALYWYRQSLGQGPEFLIYFQGTGAADDSGLPNDRFFAVRPEGSVSTLKIQRTERGDSAVYLCASSRGPDSGELFFGEGSRLTVL.

This clonotype has only a few counts. This CDR3 reads CASSDIGTKTYEQYF. The CDR3 nucleotides read TGTGCCAGCAGTGATATAGGGACGAAAACCTACGAGCAGTACTTC. The V and J genes are TRBV2 and TRBJ2-7; D tentatively reads TRBD1 or TRBD2 (5 bases each). CDR1 and CDR2 from the germline V gene are SNHLY and FYNNEI. Trimming removed 3 bases from V and 2 bases from J, with 14 bases in between. The CDR3 has 15 amino acids.

In its sample, this clonotype was seen many times. This sequence joins TRBV4-1 and TRBJ1-1, with 7 bases that match TRBD1. Germline V gene lookup returns CDR1 MGHRA and CDR2 YSYEKL. The J segment lost 4 bases and the V segment lost 4 bases, leaving 6 bases of the junction unmatched. The CDR3 is 14 amino acids. The CDR3 DNA is TGCGCCAGCAGCCTGAAGGGGGACAGCACTGAAGCTTTCTTT. It is translated as CASSLKGDSTEAFF.

This rearrangement joins TRBV5-1 to TRBJ2-7; no clear D gene. V dropped 0 bases and J dropped 3 bases, with 7 bases sitting between them. This CDR3 comprises 13 residues. From germline, CDR1 is SGHRS and CDR2 YFSETQ. This chain's CDR3 is CASSLAQNYEQYF. DNA for the CDR3: TGCGCCAGCAGCTTGGCTCAGAACTACGAGCAGTACTTC.

V usage is TRBV27 and J usage is TRBJ1-2; TRBD1 is a possible D gene (5 bases). CDR1 and CDR2 (germline): MNHEY, SMNVEV (reference sequence). The CDR3 has 13 amino acids. The ends were cut back, 4 bases at V and 6 bases at J, with 12 bases in the middle. For the CDR3, the DNA is TGTGCCAGCAGTTCAAGGAGGGGTAATGGCTACACCTTC. It codes for CASSSRRGNGYTF.

The rearrangement joins TRBV18 to TRBJ2-7; TRBD1 might be the D (6 bases). Germline V gene data show CDR1 as KGHSH and CDR2 as LQKENI. V lost 1 base to trimming and J lost 2 bases, with 9 bases between them. The CDR3 length is 14 residues. CDR3 sequence reads: CASSPRRDTYEQYF. The CDR3 nucleotides read TGTGCCAGCTCACCACGTCGGGACACCTACGAGCAGTACTTC.

V usage is TRBV15 and J usage is TRBJ2-1; TRBD2 aligns across 12 bases. Unmatched junction bases numbered 7, after V lost 0 bases and J lost 10 bases. Germline CDR1 reads LNHNV; CDR2 reads YYDKDF (reference sequence). The CDR3 covers 16 residues. CDR3 in DNA: TGTGCCACCAGCAGAGATCGACTAGCGGGAGAGGGGGAGCAGTTCTTC. Amino acid sequence: CATSRDRLAGEGEQFF. The full variable domain, with the rest looked up from reference TRBV15 and TRBJ2-1, is DAMVIQNPRYQVTQFGKPVTLSCSQTLNHNVMYWYQQKSSQAPKLLFHYYDKDFNNEADTPDNFQSRRPNTSFCFLDIRSPGLGDTAMYLCATSRDRLAGEGEQFFGPGTRLTVL.

This chain connects TRBV5-8 to TRBJ1-1; 9 positions agree with TRBD1. CDR3 length: 14 amino acids. The germline V gene has CDR1 SGHTS and CDR2 YDEGEE. The junction had 9 bases not matched to a gene; V was cut back by 5 bases and J by 7 bases. The CDR3 coding sequence is TGTGCCAGCAGGCAGGACAGGGGCCCGTTTGAAGCTTTCTTT. Protein sequence: CASRQDRGPFEAFF.

A few counts support this clonotype. The genes are TRBV12-3 or TRBV12-4 and TRBJ2-2; TRBD2 aligns across 7 bases. The trim removed 3 bases at V and 0 bases at J, leaving 7 bases unmatched. CDR3 length: 17 residues. In nucleotides, the CDR3 is TGTGCCAGCAGTTTCCCCCTAGCGGAGACGAACACCGGGGAGCTGTTTTTT. It codes for CASSFPLAETNTGELFF.

The V call is TRBV3-1, the J call TRBJ2-5; 13 bases line up with TRBD2. The CDR3 is 15 amino acids. The ends lost 7 bases at V and 5 bases at J; junction bases unmatched: 7. In germline, CDR1 is LGHDT, CDR2 YNNKEL (reference sequence). This chain's CDR3 is CASTRLAGGGETQYF. CDR3 coding DNA: TGTGCCAGCACCCGACTAGCGGGGGGTGGGGAGACCCAGTACTTC.

The CDR3 bases are TGCAGCGTTGGCCGGGACAGGACTAAGGGAGCTAACTATGGCTACACCTTC. Translated: CSVGRDRTKGANYGYTF. V is TRBV29-1 and J is TRBJ1-2; 8 bases fit TRBD1. V gave up 4 bases and J gave up 0 bases; unmatched junction bases: 13. CDR3 size: 17 residues. Germline CDR1 and CDR2: SQVTM and ANQGSEA.

This clonotype appeared a few times. The chain combines TRBV12-3 or TRBV12-4 with TRBJ2-7; D unresolved. The CDR3 is 12 residues long. The V gene lost 6 bases and the J gene lost 4 bases, with 10 bases spanning the gap. The CDR3 reads CASSFTRYEQYF. The CDR3 nucleotides read TGTGCCAGCAGCTTCACGAGATACGAGCAGTACTTC.

The J gene is TRBJ2-7, the V gene TRBV20-1; D might be TRBD2 (6 bases). The CDR3 consists of 13 residues. With 4 bases removed from V and 3 bases from J, the gap between germline ends came to 13 bases. Per the germline V gene, CDR1 is DFQATT and CDR2 is SNEGSKA (reference sequence). CDR3 DNA sequence: TGCAGTGCTACTACTGCGGGAATCTACGAGCAGTACTTC. Encoded protein: CSATTAGIYEQYF.

This clonotype has more than one count but fewer than ten. The chain combines TRBV12-3 or TRBV12-4 with TRBJ2-1; 9 nucleotides agree with TRBD2. The CDR3 is 15 amino acids. V trimming: 4 bases; J trimming: 5 bases; junction bases outside the gene matches: 6. The CDR3 DNA is TGTGCCAGCAGTTCAATAGCGGGAGCGGACAATGAGCAGTTCTTC. This translates into CASSSIAGADNEQFF.

V is TRBV12-3 or TRBV12-4 and J is TRBJ1-2; weak D call: TRBD1 (5 bases). CDR3 length equals 14 residues. V was pared by 0 bases and J by 8 bases, with 13 bases between. CDR3 in DNA: TGTGCCAGCAGTTTAGCGGGCAGGGTGGGCGGCTACACCTTC. Translating it yields CASSLAGRVGGYTF.

This chain uses TRBV19 with TRBJ2-3, with D maybe TRBD1 (6 bases). The CDR3 consists of 13 residues. V lost 5 bases to trimming and J lost 8 bases, with 14 bases between them. CDR1 and CDR2 (germline): LNHDA, SQIVND (reference sequence). For the CDR3, the DNA is TGTGCCAGTAGTTTCTCCGAAGGGGGTACGCAGTATTTT. It codes for CASSFSEGGTQYF.